Listed below are T cell receptor beta chains from one sample, sequenced in a study of T cell repertoires in cytomegalovirus infection. Which antigens these TCRs recognize remains unknown. TCRdb redid the calling of the reads with MiXCR, one entry per CDR3 protein. The data contain 800,000 to 950,000 distinct CDR3 sequences, 30% to 35% of them singletons. Sequenced here: cultured CD8+ T cells from PBMCs, sampled from culture after CMV antigen stimulation. The receptors originated from a human donor in good health (CMV status not recorded). Some clones in this sample may be carry-over from other donors' samples. CDR3s include the opening cysteine and the closing phenylalanine or tryptophan. A D gene is named only where the DNA matches it firmly. Size values are once, few and many counts, or a class for expanded clones, and some rows have none.

j_call | v_call | d_call | clone_size | cdr3_aa | cdr3_nt
TRBJ1-1 | TRBV7-9 | . | . | CASSLIRDIWTEAFF | TGTGCCAGCAGCTTAATTCGGGACATTTGGACTGAAGCTTTCTTT
TRBJ2-3 | TRBV20-1 | . | . | CSARDSAGLSTDTQYF | TGCAGTGCTAGAGACAGTGCGGGTCTTAGCACAGATACGCAGTATTTT
TRBJ1-4 | TRBV6-5 | . | few | CASSFRGERGEKLFF | TGTGCCAGCAGTTTCCGGGGGGAGAGGGGTGAAAAACTGTTTTTT
TRBJ1-2 | TRBV10-2 | . | . | CASSESRGISYGYTF | TGCGCCAGCAGTGAGTCAAGAGGGATTAGCTATGGCTACACCTTC
TRBJ1-1 | TRBV20-1 | . | . | CSARARGGAEAFF | TGCAGTGCTAGAGCCCGGGGGGGTGCTGAAGCTTTCTTT
TRBJ2-5 | TRBV7-6 | . | many | CASSLVKWESETQYF | TGTGCCAGCAGCTTAGTTAAGTGGGAGAGCGAGACCCAGTACTTC
TRBJ2-3 | TRBV6-2/TRBV6-3 | . | . | CASSVRDLSTDTQYF | TGTGCCAGCAGTGTACGGGACTTGAGCACAGATACGCAGTATTTT
TRBJ1-1 | TRBV14 | TRBD1 | few | CASSQEDRAYTEAFF | TGTGCCAGCAGCCAAGAGGACAGGGCTTACACTGAAGCTTTCTTT
TRBJ1-1 | TRBV25-1 | . | few | CASSVGAYTEAFF | TGTGCCAGCAGTGTCGGGGCCTACACTGAAGCTTTCTTT
TRBJ1-1 | TRBV7-9 | . | . | CASSFPGPNTEAFF | TGTGCCAGCAGCTTCCCAGGGCCGAACACTGAAGCTTTCTTT
TRBJ1-5 | TRBV27 | TRBD1 | few | CASRLRGNQPQHF | TGTGCCAGCAGACTCAGGGGGAATCAGCCCCAGCATTTT
TRBJ2-6 | TRBV19 | . | . | CASTLSESGANVLTF | TGTGCCAGTACCCTTTCGGAGTCTGGGGCCAACGTCCTGACTTTC
TRBJ2-3 | TRBV6-2/TRBV6-3 | TRBD2 | . | CASSSEGAGVTDTQYF | TGTGCCAGCAGCTCCGAGGGAGCGGGGGTCACAGATACGCAGTATTTT
TRBJ1-2 | TRBV28 | . | . | CACGGYTF | TGTGCCTGCGGCGGCTACACCTTC
TRBJ2-1 | TRBV9 | . | few | CASSVSASVQSYNEQFF | TGTGCCAGCAGCGTATCAGCTAGCGTCCAATCCTACAATGAGCAGTTCTTC
TRBJ2-7 | TRBV2 | TRBD1 | . | CASRAQGGEQYF | TGTGCCAGCAGGGCACAGGGGGGAGAGCAGTACTTC
TRBJ2-6 | TRBV6-6 | . | once | CASSYEVSRANVLTF | TGTGCCAGCAGTTACGAGGTCTCGCGGGCCAACGTCCTGACTTTC
TRBJ2-2 | TRBV7-6 | . | many | CASSLVQGRTGELFF | TGTGCCAGCAGCTTAGTCCAGGGGAGGACCGGGGAGCTGTTTTTT